The 24 T cell receptor beta chains below were found in one sample sequenced in a study of T-cell reconstitution after alpha-beta-depleted transplantation in children. Construction of the TCRbeta library involved unique molecular identifiers. TCRdb re-called the PCR reads through MiXCR, storing one row per CDR3 protein. Of about 510,000 distinct CDR3 sequences in the sample, about an eighth are singletons; the top ten hold 13% to 15%. Material: PBMCs, mostly from graft donor cells, obtained 180 days after TCRalphabeta/CD19-depleted stem cell transplant. These receptors all come from a female patient between 2 and 15 years old who had a stem cell transplant for aplastic anemia, so the T cells may come from the graft donor.

This sequence joins TRBV28 and TRBJ2-7, with TRBD1 matching over 9 bases. The CDR3 totals 14 residues. The J segment lost 5 bases and the V segment lost 3 bases, leaving 5 bases of the junction unmatched. In germline, CDR1 is MDHEN, CDR2 SYDVKM. Here the CDR3 reads CASSFGTGYHEQYF. CDR3 nucleotide sequence: TGTGCCAGCAGTTTTGGGACAGGGTACCACGAGCAGTACTTC.

This chain uses TRBV9 with TRBJ2-2, with a possible D match to TRBD2 (6 bases). CDR1 and CDR2 from the germline V gene are SGDLS and YYNGEE. The V end was cut by 1 base, the J end by 0 bases, with 16 bases between. The CDR3 sequence is 18 residues long. The CDR3 here is CASSVRLWRGTNTGELFF. The CDR3 region has the DNA TGTGCCAGCAGCGTAAGACTATGGCGGGGCACGAACACCGGGGAGCTGTTTTTT.

The chain joins TRBV28 to TRBJ2-1; TRBD2 matches 11 bases. The CDR3 runs to 15 residues. Germline CDR1 is MDHEN and CDR2 is SYDVKM. With V trimmed by 6 bases and J by 5 bases, 6 bases remained unmatched. CDR3 loop: CASSLAGGLHNEQFF. CDR3 bases: TGTGCCAGCAGCCTAGCGGGAGGTTTGCACAATGAGCAGTTCTTC.

CDR3 sequence reads: CASSWGQGALVYEQYF. The CDR3, as DNA: TGTGCCAGCAGCTGGGGACAGGGGGCTTTAGTCTACGAGCAGTACTTC. The rearrangement joins TRBV5-4 to TRBJ2-7, with TRBD1 identical over 12 bases. V lost 3 bases, J lost 3 bases, and 7 bases stayed unmatched. The CDR3 spans 16 residues. The V gene's germline CDR1 is SGHNT and CDR2 YYREEE (reference sequence).

The V gene is TRBV6-2 or TRBV6-3, the J gene TRBJ2-1; 9 bases match TRBD1. CDR3 length equals 17 residues. Germline-derived CDR1 and CDR2 are MNHEY and SVGEGT. J lost 3 bases, V lost 5 bases, and 11 bases had no gene match. In nucleotides, the CDR3 is TGTGCCAGCAGTAGCGCCACCGGGACAGGGTTCTACAATGAGCAGTTCTTC. Residues: CASSSATGTGFYNEQFF.

This clonotype showed up just a few times. The chain joins TRBV28 to TRBJ1-4; D not certain. CDR3 size: 11 residues. Germline V gives CDR1 MDHEN, CDR2 SYDVKM. V dropped 5 bases and J dropped 6 bases, with 4 bases sitting between them. This CDR3 reads CASSMHEKLFF. CDR3 bases: TGTGCCAGCAGTATGCATGAAAAACTGTTTTTT.

The rearrangement joins TRBV15 to TRBJ2-5; D is undetermined. The CDR3 has 16 residues. CDR1 and CDR2 from the germline V gene are LNHNV and YYDKDF (reference sequence). V shed 0 bases and J shed 2 bases, with 13 bases lying between them. The CDR3 nucleotides read TGTGCCACCAGCAGAGATGCGGTTCAGCAGCAAGAGACCCAGTACTTC. Its translation is CATSRDAVQQQETQYF.

This rearrangement joins TRBV5-1 to TRBJ2-1, with 7 bases identical to TRBD1. The CDR3 is 13 amino acids. After removal of 5 bases from V and 2 bases from J, the junction contained 1 base not matched to a gene. From germline, CDR1 is SGHRS and CDR2 YFSETQ. The CDR3: CASRGTAYNEQFF. The CDR3 DNA sequence: TGCGCCAGCAGAGGGACAGCCTACAATGAGCAGTTCTTC.

This clonotype has a handful of counts. This sequence joins TRBV7-3 and TRBJ2-1; TRBD2 is a possible D gene (6 bases). The CDR3 runs to 17 residues. Looked up from germline, CDR1 is SGHTA and CDR2 is FQGTGA. V dropped 0 bases and J dropped 7 bases, with 19 bases sitting between them. CDR3 protein: CASSLTRLSGGSNEQFF. The CDR3 bases are TGTGCCAGCAGCTTAACGAGGCTCAGCGGAGGGTCGAATGAGCAGTTCTTC.

The rearrangement uses TRBV4-3 and TRBJ2-3; TRBD2 agrees at 7 bases. The CDR3 runs to 15 residues. The J segment lost 1 base and the V segment lost 0 bases, leaving 1 base of the junction unmatched. CDR1 is LGHNA, CDR2 YSLEER, per germline. The CDR3 region is CASSQDTSGTDTQYF. CDR3 nucleotides: TGCGCCAGCAGCCAAGATACTAGCGGCACAGATACGCAGTATTTT.

A few counts support this clonotype. V and J are TRBV15 and TRBJ1-5; no clear D. This CDR3 is built from 12 residues. The V end was cut by 1 base, the J end by 7 bases, with 5 bases between. In germline, CDR1 is LNHNV, CDR2 YYDKDF (reference sequence). The chain's CDR3 is CATSRVAQPQHF. In DNA, the CDR3 is TGTGCCACCAGCAGAGTGGCCCAGCCCCAGCATTTT.

This clonotype showed up just a few times. This rearrangement joins TRBV12-3 or TRBV12-4 to TRBJ2-1; 9 bases line up with TRBD1. This CDR3 has 15 amino acids. V was pared by 4 bases and J by 7 bases, with 8 bases of the junction left unmatched. CDR3 in amino acids: CASSSTGGGINEQFF. DNA of the CDR3: TGTGCCAGCAGTTCTACAGGGGGCGGTATTAATGAGCAGTTCTTC.

This sequence joins TRBV20-1 and TRBJ2-1, with 11 bases lining up with TRBD2. V lost 0 bases and J lost 8; bases outside the gene matches: 6. This CDR3 has 15 amino acids. Looked up from germline, CDR1 is DFQATT and CDR2 is SNEGSKA (reference sequence). The CDR3 spells CSARDGVAGGHEQFF. CDR3 coding DNA: TGCAGTGCTAGAGATGGGGTAGCGGGAGGGCATGAGCAGTTCTTC.

This clonotype was detected only a few times. This chain connects TRBV19 to TRBJ1-2, with TRBD1 matching 7 bases. Germline lookup yields CDR1 LNHDA and CDR2 SQIVND (reference sequence). This CDR3 has 13 amino acids. The trim removed 11 bases at V and 1 base at J, leaving 7 bases unmatched. CDR3 in amino acids: CAVWDRHNYGYTF. The CDR3 DNA follows: TGTGCCGTGTGGGACAGACATAACTATGGCTACACCTTC.

This clonotype was counted only a few times. The chain carries TRBV20-1 and TRBJ2-7; 11 bases are shared with TRBD2. Unmatched junction bases numbered 8, after V lost 2 bases and J lost 5 bases. The germline gives CDR1 DFQATT, CDR2 SNEGSKA (reference sequence). The CDR3 is 15 amino acids. CDR3 region: CSARKGLAEFHEQYV. The CDR3 DNA is TGCAGTGCTAGAAAGGGACTAGCGGAGTTTCACGAGCAGTACGTC.

This chain links TRBV12-3 or TRBV12-4 with TRBJ2-2; perhaps TRBD2 as D (6 bases). This CDR3 contains 15 residues. V lost 8 bases and J lost 2, with 15 bases in between. Here the CDR3 reads CASSGRDGNTGELFF. Here the CDR3 DNA reads TGTGCCAGCTCGGGGCGGGACGGTAACACCGGGGAGCTGTTTTTT.

This sequence joins TRBV9 and TRBJ2-3, with TRBD2 matching over 10 bases. V dropped 0 bases and J dropped 5; count of bases not matched to a gene: 9. Germline V gene data show CDR1 as SGDLS and CDR2 as YYNGEE. The CDR3 is 17 amino acids. The DNA of the CDR3 is TGTGCCAGCAGCGTAGATCGCCTAGCGGGAGTTCAAGATACGCAGTATTTT. Protein product: CASSVDRLAGVQDTQYF.

This clonotype showed up just a few times. The chain carries TRBV18 and TRBJ2-3; 11 positions agree with TRBD2. Germline-derived CDR1 and CDR2 are KGHSH and LQKENI. V was clipped by 0 bases and J by 5 bases; unmatched bases: 4. This CDR3 spans 16 amino acids. DNA for the CDR3: TGTGCCAGCTCACCACCGAGACTAGCGGGGTTAGATACGCAGTATTTT. The encoded protein is CASSPPRLAGLDTQYF.

The V call is TRBV25-1, the J call TRBJ1-4; perhaps TRBD1 as D (5 bases). CDR1 is MGHDK, CDR2 SYGVNS, per germline. The CDR3 runs to 14 residues. V lost 4 bases to trimming and J lost 4 bases, with 10 bases between them. In nucleotides, the CDR3 is TGTGCCAGCAGTGTGGCGGGGCATAATGAAAAACTGTTTTTT. Translation: CASSVAGHNEKLFF.

This clonotype was found a few times. The genes are TRBV28 and TRBJ1-5; TRBD1 might be the D (6 bases). This CDR3 has 16 residues. Germline V CDR1 and CDR2: MDHEN, SYDVKM. Deletions cut 6 bases from V and 4 bases from J, with 19 bases between. The CDR3 nucleotides are TGTGCCAGCAGGTCCTACTCAGGGGATGGGAATCAGCCCCAGCATTTT. Translation: CASRSYSGDGNQPQHF.

The rearrangement joins TRBV7-8 to TRBJ2-4, with TRBD1 matching 9 bases. The CDR3 loop spans 17 amino acids. V shed 7 bases and J 0 bases; nucleotides not matched to a gene: 10. Per the germline V gene, CDR1 is SGHVS and CDR2 is FQNEAQ. CDR3 nucleotides: TGTGCCAGCACCCCCTGGGGACAGGGCCTAGCCAAAAACATTCAGTACTTC. Translated, it gives CASTPWGQGLAKNIQYF. Variable domain in full (rest from reference TRBV7-8 and TRBJ2-4): GAGVSQSPRYKVAKRGQDVALRCDPISGHVSLFWYQQALGQGPEFLTYFQNEAQLDKSGLPSDRFFAERPEGSVSTLKIQRTQQEDSAVYLCASTPWGQGLAKNIQYFGAGTRLSVL.

This clonotype was observed a handful of times. V and J are TRBV6-1 and TRBJ2-7; weak D call: TRBD2 (5 bases). Trimming pared 4 bases from V and 0 bases from J, leaving 13 bases between. The germline V gene has CDR1 MNHNS and CDR2 SASEGT. The CDR3 is made up of 15 amino acids. The CDR3 region has the DNA TGTGCCAGCAGTGTGGGATTTGGGAGCTCCTACGAGCAGTACTTC. Translation: CASSVGFGSSYEQYF.

The chain's CDR3 is CASSEIAGKSNQPQHF. CDR3 bases: TGTGCCAGCAGCGAAATAGCAGGGAAAAGCAATCAGCCCCAGCATTTT. This chain uses TRBV5-5 with TRBJ1-5, with a weak D call TRBD1 (5 bases). The CDR3 runs to 16 residues. Germline-derived CDR1 and CDR2 are SGHKS and YYEKEE (reference sequence). V was shortened by 4 bases and J by 1 base, with 15 bases between the two germline ends. The whole variable domain, filled in from reference TRBV5-5 and TRBJ1-5, reads DAGVTQSPTHLIKTRGQQVTLRCSPISGHKSVSWYQQVLGQGPQFIFQYYEKEERGRGNFPDRFSARQFPNYSSELNVNALLLGDSALYLCASSEIAGKSNQPQHFGDGTRLSIL.

In its sample, this clonotype was seen many times. The chain links TRBV12-3 or TRBV12-4 to TRBJ2-5, with D possibly matching TRBD2 (7 bases). Trimming stripped 4 bases from V and 5 bases from J, with 17 bases between. This CDR3 has 15 residues. CDR3 residues: CASSSRGRERETQYF. The CDR3 DNA follows: TGTGCCAGCAGTTCCCGGGGGCGGGAGCGGGAGACCCAGTACTTC.